This T cell receptor beta chain appears in the sequencing data of a study of blood T cell repertoires in COVID-19. Germline CDR1 and CDR2: LNHNV and YYDKDF (reference sequence). Trimming shortened V by 8 bases and J by 4 bases, and 14 bases separated the two germline ends. The CDR3 has 13 amino acids. Profiled with immunoSEQ multiplex PCR; TCRdb holds only in-frame clones, not every one. The data contain a few hundred thousand clones, 65% to 90% of them singletons. Sequenced material: peripheral blood. The chain has TRBV15 and TRBJ1-1; tentatively, D is TRBD1 (6 bases). The sequence came from a man aged 45-65 years with acute or convalescent COVID-19. CDR3 sequence (DNA): TGTGCCACCCAAAAGGGGGGGGCCACTGAAGCTTTCTTT. Encoded protein: CATQKGGATEAFF.